These 28 T cell receptor beta chains were sequenced from one sample in a study of T cells in tumors after PD-1 blockade. The assay was immunoSEQ multiplex PCR, and TCRdb's table has in-frame clones only and misses some. The table lists approximately 63,000 clones, around two thirds of them singletons. The sample was PBMCs, taken after anti-PD-1 treatment. These receptors all stem from a human donor with basal cell carcinoma.

This chain links TRBV29-1 with TRBJ1-2; weak D call: TRBD1 (6 bases). The V and J ends lost 6 bases and 4 bases respectively, with 21 bases between them. Per germline, CDR1 SQVTM and CDR2 ANQGSEA. The CDR3 sequence is 15 residues long. CDR3 DNA: TGCAGCGTCGACCTACGAGGGGGAGGTGGCTATGGCTACACCTTC. The encoded protein is CSVDLRGGGGYGYTF.

Only one count was recorded for this clone. The chain carries TRBV5-4 and TRBJ2-1, with D maybe TRBD2 (7 bases). Germline assignment: CDR1 SGHNT and CDR2 YYREEE (reference sequence). The ends were cut back, 4 bases at V and 4 bases at J, with 15 bases in the middle. The CDR3 loop spans 15 amino acids. In DNA form, the CDR3 reads TGTGCCAGCAGCACTGGGGGGGGGCCTTACAATGAGCAGTTCTTC. Translated: CASSTGGGPYNEQFF.

The sample holds a few counts of this clone. The V gene is TRBV5-1, the J gene TRBJ2-4, with D perhaps given as TRBD1 or TRBD2 (6 bases each). The CDR3 sequence is 17 residues long. V gave up 1 base and J gave up 0 bases, with 14 bases separating them. The germline gives CDR1 SGHRS, CDR2 YFSETQ. CDR3 DNA sequence: TGCGCCAGCAGCTTGTATGGGGGGCTACTAGCCAAAAACATTCAGTACTTC. Amino acids: CASSLYGGLLAKNIQYF.

V gene TRBV2 combines with J gene TRBJ2-4; D is unclear. Trimming took off 6 bases at V and 5 bases at J, with 14 bases between the two ends. In germline, CDR1 is SNHLY, CDR2 FYNNEI. The CDR3 consists of 14 residues. The CDR3 reads CASRAALGQNIQYF. The CDR3 coding sequence is TGTGCCAGCAGGGCTGCTTTAGGCCAAAACATTCAGTACTTC.

The chain combines TRBV19 with TRBJ2-5; tentatively, D is TRBD2 (6 bases). The CDR3 covers 14 residues. Trimming took 6 bases from V and 1 from J, leaving 12 bases between them. Germline V gene lookup returns CDR1 LNHDA and CDR2 SQIVND (reference sequence). As DNA, the CDR3 is TGTGCCAGTAGACAGTTGGGGGGCCAAGAGACCCAGTACTTC. This translates into CASRQLGGQETQYF.

Points on this clone: A read error is possible here, since a much larger clone lies one base away. The chain recombines TRBV3-1 (or the pseudogene TRBV3-2) with TRBJ2-3; D gene ambiguous. The germline CDR1 and CDR2 sequences are LGHDT and YNNKEL (reference sequence). The CDR3 totals 12 residues. V was clipped by 4 bases and J by 2 bases, with 4 bases between them. For the CDR3, the DNA is TGTGCCAGCAGCCCCCACACAGATACGCAGTATTTT. It is translated as CASSPHTDTQYF.

V gene TRBV14 combines with J gene TRBJ1-5; no reliable D call. With 0 bases removed from V and 5 bases from J, the gap between germline ends came to 5 bases. The CDR3 covers 13 residues. Looked up from germline, CDR1 is SGHDN and CDR2 is FVKESK. The CDR3 DNA reads TGTGCCAGCAGCCAAGATCATGATCAGCCCCAGCATTTT. Translation: CASSQDHDQPQHF.

V and J are TRBV27 and TRBJ1-4, with a tentative D call TRBD1 (6 bases). Trimming stripped 5 bases from V and 6 bases from J, with 10 bases between. Germline CDR1 MNHEY, CDR2 SMNVEV (reference sequence). The CDR3 covers 13 residues. CDR3 in DNA: TGTGCCAGCAGTCCCGGGACATATGAAAAACTGTTTTTT. Translating it yields CASSPGTYEKLFF.

The chain couples TRBV2 to TRBJ2-5, with TRBD1 matching 10 bases. There are 14 residues in the CDR3. CDR1 is SNHLY and CDR2 is FYNNEI in the germline V gene. Trimming removed 4 bases from V and 5 bases from J; junction bases left unmatched: 4. The CDR3 DNA sequence: TGTGCCAGCAGTGTGGGGACAGGGGTCGAGACCCAGTACTTC. Residues: CASSVGTGVETQYF.

This CDR3 is CATSDTAGADYNEQFF. In nucleotides, the CDR3 is TGTGCCACCAGTGACACAGCGGGGGCAGACTACAATGAGCAGTTCTTC. The gene calls are TRBV24-1 and TRBJ2-1; TRBD2 matches 8 bases. Per germline, CDR1 KGHDR and CDR2 SFDVKD. The CDR3 contains 16 residues. The junction had 7 bases not matched to a gene; V was cut back by 4 bases and J by 3 bases.

The chain links TRBV11-1 to TRBJ2-1; 8 bases fit TRBD1. CDR1 is SGHAT and CDR2 is FQDESV in the germline V gene (reference sequence). Trimming at V came to 5 bases and at J to 5 bases, leaving 11 bases not matched to a gene. This CDR3 is 16 amino acids long. The CDR3 spells CASSRWTGQGDNEQFF. The CDR3 DNA follows: TGTGCCAGCAGCCGATGGACCGGACAGGGTGACAATGAGCAGTTCTTC.

In DNA, the CDR3 is TGCAGCGTTACAGGGGGATTCACCGGGGAGCTGTTTTTT. Residues: CSVTGGFTGELFF. This chain uses TRBV29-1 with TRBJ2-2, with 8 nucleotides matching TRBD1. J gave up 4 bases and V 5 bases, and 3 bases lay outside the gene matches. Germline V lookup: CDR1 SQVTM, CDR2 ANQGSEA. The CDR3 has 13 residues.

The DNA for the CDR3 is TGTGCCATCAGTAGCACCGCTTCCAGCTCCTACAATGAGCAGTTCTTC. Encoded protein: CAISSTASSSYNEQFF. The chain couples TRBV10-3 to TRBJ2-1; D is undetermined. This CDR3 has 16 residues. The ends were cut back, 5 bases at V and 0 bases at J, with 14 bases in the middle. The V gene's germline CDR1 is ENHRY and CDR2 SYGVKD.

The chain links TRBV25-1 to TRBJ1-2; D gene unclear. CDR1 is MGHDK and CDR2 is SYGVNS in the germline V gene. Trimming took off 6 bases at V and 8 bases at J, with 10 bases between the two ends. The CDR3 covers 11 residues. This chain's CDR3 is CASSEPGGYTF. CDR3 nucleotides: TGTGCCAGCAGCGAACCGGGAGGCTACACCTTC.

This chain joins TRBV2 and TRBJ1-3; possibly TRBD1 for D (6 bases). The CDR3 loop spans 13 amino acids. With 8 bases removed from V and 4 bases from J, the gap between germline ends came to 12 bases. From germline, CDR1 is SNHLY and CDR2 FYNNEI. This chain's CDR3 is CASGAGQGNTIYF. DNA for the CDR3: TGTGCCAGCGGCGCTGGACAGGGAAACACCATATATTTT.

The V call is TRBV21-1, the J call TRBJ2-7; the tabulated D call, TRBD1, remains unverified against the DNA. TRBV21-1 corresponds to a pseudogene. This CDR3 has 16 residues. The DNA for the CDR3 is TGTGCCAGCACCCCACACCGACAGGGCAGCTCCTACGAGCAGTACTTC. Translated: CASTPHRQGSSYEQYF.

The chain employs TRBV6-5 and TRBJ1-5; D gene unclear. The ends were cut back, 4 bases at V and 4 bases at J, with 11 bases in the middle. Germline CDR1 is MNHEY and CDR2 is SVGAGI. The CDR3 sequence is 14 residues long. Here the CDR3 reads CASSSRQNNQPQHF. The CDR3 region has the DNA TGTGCCAGCAGTTCACGACAAAATAATCAGCCCCAGCATTTT.

The chain is built from TRBV5-4 and TRBJ2-1, with D perhaps matching TRBD1 or TRBD2 (6 bases each). Germline CDR1 reads SGHNT; CDR2 reads YYREEE (reference sequence). V lost 5 bases and J lost 7, with 19 bases in between. The CDR3 consists of 15 residues. The CDR3, as DNA: TGTGCCAGCAGATCGGCCCGGGGGCCCTGGAATGAGCAGTTCTTC. The encoded protein is CASRSARGPWNEQFF.

The V and J genes are TRBV28 and TRBJ2-5; 7 nucleotides match TRBD1. CDR1 is MDHEN and CDR2 is SYDVKM in the germline V gene. The CDR3 has 16 amino acids. Trimming cost V 3 bases and J 5 bases; bases outside gene matches: 12. This chain's CDR3 is CASSFRARTGVETQYF. For the CDR3, the DNA is TGTGCCAGCAGTTTTAGGGCCCGGACAGGTGTTGAGACCCAGTACTTC.

This chain links TRBV10-3 with TRBJ1-1, with 7 bases that match TRBD1. Per the germline V gene, CDR1 is ENHRY and CDR2 is SYGVKD. The V gene end was trimmed by 2 bases and the J gene end by 6 bases; junction bases not matched to a gene: 3. The CDR3 sequence is 13 residues long. This chain's CDR3 is CAISEDRAAEAFF. The DNA for the CDR3 is TGTGCCATCAGTGAGGACAGGGCAGCTGAAGCTTTCTTT.

The chain links TRBV10-3 to TRBJ2-3; TRBD2 matches at 8 bases. V lost 4 bases, J lost 4 bases, and 7 bases stayed unmatched. The CDR3 runs to 15 residues. From germline, CDR1 is ENHRY and CDR2 SYGVKD. The CDR3 DNA reads as TGTGCCATCAGTGTCGGGACTAGTCACCCAGATACGCAGTATTTT. Protein product: CAISVGTSHPDTQYF.

The chain links TRBV24-1 to TRBJ2-1, with D perhaps assigned TRBD1 or TRBD2 (6 bases each). Germline loops: CDR1 KGHDR, CDR2 SFDVKD. The CDR3 sequence is 17 residues long. V lost 3 bases, J lost 0 bases, and 14 bases lay in between. The CDR3: CATSDPTGASSYNEQFF. CDR3 DNA: TGTGCCACCAGTGATCCGACGGGGGCGAGCTCCTACAATGAGCAGTTCTTC.

The chain links TRBV6-4 to TRBJ2-1; TRBD1 might be the D (6 bases). This CDR3 contains 16 residues. Germline values: CDR1 MRHNA, CDR2 SNTAGT. Trimming removed 4 bases at V and 6 bases at J, with 19 bases between. CDR3 in DNA: TGTGCCAGCAGTGGGGCTCCGGGACCAGGGGCCAATGAGCAGTTCTTC. Translating it yields CASSGAPGPGANEQFF.

This chain uses TRBV30 with TRBJ1-2; D is unclear. V lost 1 base and J lost 7, with 7 bases in between. The CDR3 extends over 11 amino acids. Looked up from germline, CDR1 is GTSNPN and CDR2 is SVGIG (reference sequence). Here the CDR3 reads CAWSGGFGYTF. Here the CDR3 DNA reads TGTGCCTGGAGTGGGGGTTTTGGCTACACCTTC.

The chain uses TRBV23-1 and TRBJ1-1, with D possibly TRBD1 on 5 matching bases. TRBV23-1 is an ORF; its function is uncertain. This CDR3 comprises 15 residues. Deletions cut 0 bases from V and 2 bases from J, with 10 bases between. The CDR3: CASSQSARVNTEAFF. CDR3 in DNA: TGCGCCAGCAGTCAATCTGCCAGGGTAAACACTGAAGCTTTCTTT.

This rearrangement joins TRBV10-2 to TRBJ1-4; 12 bases are shared with TRBD1. Trimming cost V 10 bases and J 4 bases; bases outside gene matches: 13. The germline gives CDR1 WSHSY, CDR2 SAAADI. CDR3 length equals 17 residues. CDR3 sequence (DNA): TGCGCCACCTACGGGACAGGGGGCCCCCTTTATAATGAAAAACTGTTTTTT. Translation: CATYGTGGPLYNEKLFF.

This rearrangement joins TRBV6-5 to TRBJ1-6; D call uncertain. Trimming removed 2 bases from V and 0 bases from J, with 8 bases in between. Germline values: CDR1 MNHEY, CDR2 SVGAGI. The CDR3 is 16 residues long. The CDR3 DNA reads TGTGCCAGCAGTTACGAAGCGAGCTCCTATAATTCACCCCTCCACTTT. Its protein is CASSYEASSYNSPLHF.

J is TRBJ2-1 and V is TRBV28; 11 bases map to TRBD2. CDR1 is MDHEN and CDR2 is SYDVKM in the germline V gene. The CDR3 runs 14 residues. The V segment lost 7 bases and the J segment 3 bases; nucleotides outside the gene matches: 2. CDR3 amino acids: CASKLAGDYNEQFF. The CDR3 nucleotides read TGTGCCAGCAAACTAGCGGGGGACTACAATGAGCAGTTCTTC.